The 20 T cell receptor beta chains in this list originate from one sample, sequenced in a study of T cells in Graves' hyperthyroidism and ophthalmopathy (dated 2019 in TCRdb). The library was produced with multiplex PCR. TCRdb records Illumina HiSeq 2000 as the sequencer. The TCR beta CDR3 regions were amplified from the RNA transcripts. The first round of RT-PCR for the TCR CDR3 was performed with the HTBI primer set and the Qiagen OneStep RT-PCR kit. TCRdb handled the public reads itself, with Q25 trimming in fastp and clone calling in MiXCR, and kept productive beta chains. Under each unique CDR3 protein, matching rows form one entry showing the most common genes and DNA. Here the sample has a few hundred thousand distinct CDR3 sequences; roughly 20% occur a single time. Of the sample, approximately 54% falls within the top ten clones. Sequenced: blood. Source of these receptors: a woman aged 45-60 years with Graves' hyperthyroidism.

This clonotype was seen only a few times. The genes are TRBV5-1 and TRBJ1-2, with D unresolved. This CDR3 is 12 amino acids long. The V gene lost 4 bases and the J gene lost 7 bases, with 11 bases spanning the gap. Germline V lookup: CDR1 SGHRS, CDR2 YFSETQ. The CDR3, as DNA: TGCGCCAGCAGCGATGGGTCGGGTGGCTACACCTTC. Protein product: CASSDGSGGYTF.

This clonotype has a handful of counts. The gene calls are TRBV3-1 and TRBJ2-3; the match to TRBD2 covers 7 bases. J lost 0 bases, V lost 4 bases, and 7 bases had no gene match. Germline V CDR1 and CDR2: LGHDT, YNNKEL (reference sequence). The CDR3 is 16 residues long. The DNA for the CDR3 is TGTGCCAGCAGCCGAACACTAGCGCCTAGCACAGATACGCAGTATTTT. Translating it yields CASSRTLAPSTDTQYF.

The CDR3 DNA reads as TGTGCCAGTGGCCACGAACAGGGAGGAGGCACTGAAGCTTTCTTT. It encodes CASGHEQGGGTEAFF. V gene TRBV19 combines with J gene TRBJ1-1; TRBD1 is a possible D gene (6 bases). The V gene lost 8 bases and the J gene lost 4 bases, with 20 bases spanning the gap. The CDR3 consists of 15 residues. Germline lookup yields CDR1 LNHDA and CDR2 SQIVND (reference sequence).

In this sample, this clonotype turned up a few times. The chain is built from TRBV10-3 and TRBJ2-1, with TRBD2 matching over 10 bases. The ends lost 10 bases at V and 3 bases at J; junction bases unmatched: 12. The CDR3 extends over 16 amino acids. CDR1 and CDR2 (germline): ENHRY, SYGVKD. CDR3 residues: CATREQGTSVYNEQFF. The CDR3 coding sequence is TGTGCCACCCGAGAGCAGGGGACTAGCGTCTACAATGAGCAGTTCTTC.

This clonotype was picked up many times. V usage is TRBV15 and J usage is TRBJ2-1; TRBD2 might be the D (5 bases). Trimming stripped 5 bases from V and 2 bases from J, with 13 bases between. Germline CDR1 reads LNHNV; CDR2 reads YYDKDF (reference sequence). The CDR3 sequence is 15 residues long. CDR3 sequence: CATSFRSGPYNEQFF. The CDR3 nucleotides read TGTGCCACCAGCTTTCGAAGCGGTCCCTACAATGAGCAGTTCTTC.

Ten or more counts support this clonotype. The V gene is TRBV6-1, the J gene TRBJ1-2, with TRBD1 as a possible D gene (5 bases). The CDR3 contains 15 residues. Trimming took 5 bases from V and 4 from J, leaving 17 bases between them. CDR1 and CDR2 from the germline V gene are MNHNS and SASEGT. The CDR3 region has the DNA TGTGCCAGCAGTCCTCACCGGGACCTCGGCTATGGCTACACCTTC. Translation gives CASSPHRDLGYGYTF.

The table lists this clonotype with many counts. This chain connects TRBV18 to TRBJ1-1; D unresolved. The CDR3 extends over 13 amino acids. The ends were cut back, 2 bases at V and 1 base at J, with 5 bases in the middle. Germline lookup yields CDR1 KGHSH and CDR2 LQKENI. The CDR3 nucleotides are TGTGCCAGCTCACCAAACAGGAACACTGAAGCTTTCTTT. Translating it yields CASSPNRNTEAFF.

The V call is TRBV7-6, the J call TRBJ2-2; TRBD2 matches at 10 bases. Germline CDR1 is SGHVS and CDR2 is FNYEAQ. The CDR3 spans 22 residues. V was pared by 2 bases and J by 1 base, with 19 bases of the junction left unmatched. For the CDR3, the DNA is TGTGCCAGCAGCTTAAACGTCTGGCCAAGTCTAGCGGGAGTATTGAACACCGGGGAGCTGTTTTTT. It is translated as CASSLNVWPSLAGVLNTGELFF.

The chain uses TRBV20-1 and TRBJ2-7, with TRBD1 as a possible D gene (7 bases). This CDR3 region has 13 residues. The V and J ends lost 4 bases and 5 bases respectively, with 15 bases between them. Germline V CDR1 and CDR2: DFQATT, SNEGSKA (reference sequence). The CDR3 is CSAMTGRSDEQYF. The CDR3 coding sequence is TGCAGTGCTATGACAGGGAGGAGCGACGAGCAGTACTTC.

CDR3 DNA sequence: TGTGCCAGCAGTTACCGTCTAGGGGCCAACGTCCTGACTTTC. The encoded protein is CASSYRLGANVLTF. The V call is TRBV6-5, the J call TRBJ2-6, with D unresolved. Trimming pared 2 bases from V and 4 bases from J, leaving 6 bases between. Germline values: CDR1 MNHEY, CDR2 SVGAGI. The CDR3 runs to 14 residues.

This clonotype was seen many times. The rearrangement uses TRBV13 and TRBJ2-1; D gene uncertain. CDR1 is PRHDT, CDR2 FYEKMQ, per germline (reference sequence). Trimming removed 5 bases from V and 6 bases from J, with 17 bases in between. This CDR3 is 15 amino acids long. This CDR3 reads CASSPWTRRPNEQFF. The CDR3 DNA sequence: TGTGCCAGCAGCCCCTGGACCCGAAGGCCCAATGAGCAGTTCTTC. The full variable domain, completed using reference TRBV13 and TRBJ2-1, is AAGVIQSPRHLIKEKRETATLKCYPIPRHDTVYWYQQGPGQDPQFLISFYEKMQSDKGSIPDRFSAQQFSDYHSELNMSSLELGDSALYFCASSPWTRRPNEQFFGPGTRLTVL.

At least ten counts were recorded for this clonotype. The rearrangement links TRBV20-1 to TRBJ2-7, with 15 bases identical to TRBD2. CDR3 length: 17 residues. Germline CDR1 is DFQATT and CDR2 is SNEGSKA (reference sequence). J lost 4 bases, V lost 0 bases, and 7 bases had no gene match. In DNA, the CDR3 is TGCAGTGCTAGAGAGCCAACCGGGACTAGCGGGAGGTACGAGCAGTACTTC. It is translated as CSAREPTGTSGRYEQYF.

CDR3 coding DNA: TGTGCCAGCAGCAACTCACCCGGGACTACGGGCCCCACCAATGAGCAGTTCTTC. Residues: CASSNSPGTTGPTNEQFF. The chain is built from TRBV7-9 and TRBJ2-1, with 7 bases fitting TRBD2. The CDR3 is made up of 18 amino acids. Trimming removed 5 bases from V and 6 bases from J; junction bases left unmatched: 19. The germline V gene encodes CDR1 SEHNR and CDR2 FQNEAQ (reference sequence).

Only a few counts were recorded for this clonotype. V usage is TRBV19 and J usage is TRBJ2-1; possible D gene TRBD1, 6 bases. Trimming took off 4 bases at V and 7 bases at J, with 17 bases between the two ends. CDR3 size: 15 residues. CDR1 is LNHDA and CDR2 is SQIVND in the germline V gene (reference sequence). The CDR3 bases are TGTGCCAGTAGTAGTCAGGGACAAACAACAAATGAGCAGTTCTTC. Its translation: CASSSQGQTTNEQFF.

This clonotype was seen more than once but under ten times. V and J are TRBV24-1 and TRBJ1-4; D unclear. The CDR3 consists of 15 residues. Trimming stripped 1 base from V and 6 bases from J, with 11 bases between. Germline V gives CDR1 KGHDR, CDR2 SFDVKD. CDR3 residues: CATSDFEGGDEKLFF. The CDR3 coding sequence is TGTGCCACCAGTGATTTTGAGGGAGGCGATGAAAAACTGTTTTTT.

As concerns this clonotype: A much larger clone is a single base away; this may be a read error. The V and J genes are TRBV2 and TRBJ2-1; TRBD1 matches at 7 bases. Per germline, CDR1 SNHLY and CDR2 FYNNEI. The CDR3 is 16 amino acids. The CDR3 loop is CASSATGQSSYNEQSF. The CDR3 DNA follows: TGTGCCAGCAGTGCGACGGGACAGAGCTCCTACAATGAGCAGTCCTTC.

The gene calls are TRBV11-1 and TRBJ2-1, with D perhaps matching TRBD2 (6 bases). The assigned J gene may be wrong: the sequence end matches TRBJ2-7 better. The CDR3 covers 16 residues. Germline V gives CDR1 SGHAT, CDR2 FQDESV (reference sequence). CDR3 loop: CASSLGFGGAYNEQYV. Written as DNA, the CDR3 is TGTGCCAGCAGCTTAGGCTTCGGGGGTGCATACAATGAGCAGTACGTC.

This clonotype was seen ten or more times. The chain employs TRBV3-1 and TRBJ1-4, with no clear D. The V end lost 3 bases, the J end lost 3 bases, and 8 bases lay between the germline ends. This CDR3 contains 14 residues. Germline CDR1 and CDR2: LGHDT and YNNKEL (reference sequence). CDR3 sequence reads: CASSQGRANEKLFF. CDR3 in DNA: TGTGCCAGCAGCCAGGGGAGGGCTAATGAAAAACTGTTTTTT.

This clonotype was seen more than once but under ten times. J is TRBJ1-5 and V is TRBV19, with D possibly matching TRBD1 (5 bases). CDR3 size: 16 residues. The V and J ends lost 3 bases and 9 bases respectively, with 21 bases between them. CDR1 is LNHDA and CDR2 is SQIVND in the germline V gene (reference sequence). CDR3: CASSITGRVGVGPQHF. DNA for the CDR3: TGTGCCAGTAGTATTACGGGCCGTGTAGGGGTCGGGCCCCAGCATTTT.

The chain is built from TRBV3-1 and TRBJ2-2; TRBD2 might be the D (6 bases). CDR3 length equals 16 residues. Germline lookup yields CDR1 LGHDT and CDR2 YNNKEL (reference sequence). V shed 1 base and J shed 0 bases, with 9 bases lying between them. Here the CDR3 DNA reads TGTGCCAGCAGCCAAGGACGGGGGACGAACACCGGGGAGCTGTTTTTT. It translates to CASSQGRGTNTGELFF.